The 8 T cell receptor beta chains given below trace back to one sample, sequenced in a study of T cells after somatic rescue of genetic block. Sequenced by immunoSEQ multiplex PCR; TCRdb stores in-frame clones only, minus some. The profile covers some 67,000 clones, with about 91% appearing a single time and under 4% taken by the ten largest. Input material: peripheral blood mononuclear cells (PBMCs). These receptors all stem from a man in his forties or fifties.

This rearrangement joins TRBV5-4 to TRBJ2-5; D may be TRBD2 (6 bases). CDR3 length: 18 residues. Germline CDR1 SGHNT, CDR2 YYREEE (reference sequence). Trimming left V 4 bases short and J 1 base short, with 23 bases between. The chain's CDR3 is CASSETNGGWDPQETQYF. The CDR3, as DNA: TGTGCCAGCAGCGAAACTAATGGGGGGTGGGACCCCCAAGAGACCCAGTACTTC.

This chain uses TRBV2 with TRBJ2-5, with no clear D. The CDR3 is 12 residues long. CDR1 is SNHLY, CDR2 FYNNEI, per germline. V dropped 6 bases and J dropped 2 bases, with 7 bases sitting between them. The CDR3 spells CASSVQQETQYF. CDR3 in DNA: TGTGCCAGCAGCGTACAGCAAGAGACCCAGTACTTC.

This chain's CDR3 is CASSRIQGTGANTGELFF. The CDR3 region has the DNA TGTGCCAGCAGCCGAATACAGGGGACCGGTGCGAACACCGGGGAGCTGTTTTTT. This chain links TRBV7-8 with TRBJ2-2, with 7 bases matching TRBD1. The CDR3 runs to 18 residues. With 5 bases clipped from V and 0 bases from J, the junction kept 12 bases outside the gene matches. CDR1 and CDR2 from the germline V gene are SGHVS and FQNEAQ.

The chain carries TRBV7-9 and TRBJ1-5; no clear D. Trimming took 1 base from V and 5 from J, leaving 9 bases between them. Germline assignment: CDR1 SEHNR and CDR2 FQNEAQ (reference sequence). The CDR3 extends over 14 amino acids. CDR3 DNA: TGTGCCAGCAGCTTAGGTCAGTTGCATCAGCCCCAGCATTTT. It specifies CASSLGQLHQPQHF.

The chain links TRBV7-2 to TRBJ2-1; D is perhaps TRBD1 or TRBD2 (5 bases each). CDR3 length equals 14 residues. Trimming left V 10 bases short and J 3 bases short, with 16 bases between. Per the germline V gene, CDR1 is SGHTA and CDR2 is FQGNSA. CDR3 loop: CAIPGAPNYNEQFF. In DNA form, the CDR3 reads TGTGCCATCCCCGGGGCACCTAACTACAATGAGCAGTTCTTC.

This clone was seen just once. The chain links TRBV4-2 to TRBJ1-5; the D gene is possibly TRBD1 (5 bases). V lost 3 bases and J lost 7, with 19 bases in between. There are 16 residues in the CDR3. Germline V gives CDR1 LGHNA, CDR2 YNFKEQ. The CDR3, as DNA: TGTGCCAGCAGCCAGTTACCCGGGACCGCCGTCCAGCCCCAGCATTTT. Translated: CASSQLPGTAVQPQHF.

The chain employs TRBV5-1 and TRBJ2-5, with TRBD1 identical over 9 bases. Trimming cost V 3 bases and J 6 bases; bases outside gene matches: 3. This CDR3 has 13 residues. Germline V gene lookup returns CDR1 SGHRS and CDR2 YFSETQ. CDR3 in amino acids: CASSWTGEQTQYF. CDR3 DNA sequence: TGCGCCAGCAGCTGGACAGGGGAACAGACCCAGTACTTC.

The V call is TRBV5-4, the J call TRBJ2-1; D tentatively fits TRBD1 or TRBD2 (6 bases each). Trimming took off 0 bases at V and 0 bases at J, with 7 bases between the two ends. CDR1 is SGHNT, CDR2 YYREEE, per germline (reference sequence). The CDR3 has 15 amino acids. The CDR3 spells CASSLGGASYNEQFF. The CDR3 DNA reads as TGTGCCAGCAGCTTGGGGGGGGCCTCCTACAATGAGCAGTTCTTC. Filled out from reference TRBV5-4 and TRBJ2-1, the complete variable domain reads ETGVTQSPTHLIKTRGQQVTLRCSSQSGHNTVSWYQQALGQGPQFIFQYYREEENGRGNFPPRFSGLQFPNYSSELNVNALELDDSALYLCASSLGGASYNEQFFGPGTRLTVL.